The 12 T cell receptor beta chains in this list originate from one sample, sequenced in a study of T-cell memory formation after mild COVID-19. TCRdb used MiXCR to reprocess the 5' RACE reads, holding one entry per CDR3 protein. The sample includes about 180,000 distinct CDR3 sequences, less than 20% of them seen just once. Input material: PBMCs or a T cell subset sorted from them (not recorded which). These receptors were obtained from a man between 18 and 29 years old who had mild COVID-19 (a few samples of this study predate the infection). Cell type and time point are not known.

The genes are TRBV6-5 and TRBJ2-2, with a tentative D call TRBD1 (6 bases). In germline, CDR1 is MNHEY, CDR2 SVGAGI. Trimming removed 9 bases from V and 3 bases from J, with 17 bases in between. The CDR3 loop spans 15 amino acids. The CDR3 DNA sequence: TGTGCCAGTCGCGGAACAGGGACGGACACCGGGGAGCTGTTTTTT. Protein product: CASRGTGTDTGELFF.

This clonotype occurred a few times. The genes are TRBV2 and TRBJ1-6, with D tentatively TRBD1 (5 bases). CDR3 length: 14 amino acids. The ends were cut back, 6 bases at V and 7 bases at J, with 13 bases in the middle. CDR1 is SNHLY, CDR2 FYNNEI, per germline. DNA of the CDR3: TGTGCCAGCAGGACTATGGGGGAAAATTCACCCCTCCACTTT. Its protein is CASRTMGENSPLHF.

This chain links TRBV6-5 with TRBJ1-1, with D uncertain. The ends were cut back, 6 bases at V and 8 bases at J, with 13 bases in the middle. The CDR3 sequence is 12 residues long. Germline V gene sequence: CDR1 MNHEY, CDR2 SVGAGI. CDR3 nucleotide sequence: TGTGCCAGCAGGAACCCACGGCTCGAAGCTTTCTTT. Translating it yields CASRNPRLEAFF.

This clonotype was counted only a few times. The J gene is TRBJ1-5, the V gene TRBV7-2, with D uncertain. Germline assignment: CDR1 SGHTA and CDR2 FQGNSA. The CDR3 is 13 residues long. Trimming pared 3 bases from V and 4 bases from J, leaving 7 bases between. The CDR3 coding sequence is TGTGCCAGCAGCTTTCCCCCAAATCAGCCCCAGCATTTT. It encodes CASSFPPNQPQHF.

This clonotype was recorded a few times. The rearrangement joins TRBV28 to TRBJ2-5, with 8 bases that match TRBD2. The V gene end was trimmed by 7 bases and the J gene end by 2 bases; junction bases not matched to a gene: 6. This CDR3 is 14 amino acids long. CDR1 and CDR2 (germline): MDHEN, SYDVKM. As DNA, the CDR3 is TGTGCCAGCAAATCGGGGGGGAATCAAGAGACCCAGTACTTC. Translated, it gives CASKSGGNQETQYF.

This chain links TRBV4-2 with TRBJ1-1; 9 bases are shared with TRBD1. V trimming: 1 base; J trimming: 5 bases; junction bases outside the gene matches: 5. Germline CDR1 and CDR2: LGHNA and YNFKEQ. There are 15 residues in the CDR3. CDR3 sequence: CASSQATGGRTEAFF. DNA of the CDR3: TGTGCCAGCAGCCAAGCCACAGGGGGCCGGACTGAAGCTTTCTTT.

This clonotype was picked up a small number of times. The gene calls are TRBV7-9 and TRBJ1-1; unclear D gene. The CDR3 covers 13 residues. Germline values: CDR1 SEHNR, CDR2 FQNEAQ (reference sequence). The germline V and J ends were trimmed by 2 bases and 2 bases, with 6 bases remaining between them. The CDR3 loop is CASSLHGNTEAFF. DNA of the CDR3: TGTGCCAGCAGCTTACACGGAAACACTGAAGCTTTCTTT.

This clonotype was observed a few times. The gene calls are TRBV5-1 and TRBJ2-6; D perhaps matches TRBD1 (6 bases). The CDR3 has 19 amino acids. Germline CDR1 reads SGHRS; CDR2 reads YFSETQ. V shed 3 bases and J shed 0 bases, with 19 bases lying between them. The CDR3 spells CASSSSFRQGLSGANVLTF. The CDR3, as DNA: TGCGCCAGCAGCTCGTCCTTCCGGCAGGGGCTCTCTGGGGCCAACGTCCTGACTTTC.

The chain couples TRBV7-9 to TRBJ1-1, with 7 bases fitting TRBD1. Losses at the gene ends were 8 bases for V and 6 bases for J; bases not matched to a gene: 9. The CDR3 runs 13 residues. Germline loops: CDR1 SEHNR, CDR2 FQNEAQ (reference sequence). CDR3 coding DNA: TGTGCCAGCCGGACCGGGACAGCAGCTGAAGCTTTCTTT. Protein: CASRTGTAAEAFF. Full variable domain (outside the CDR3, taken from reference TRBV7-9 and TRBJ1-1): DTGVSQNPRHKITKRGQNVTFRCDPISEHNRLYWYRQTLGQGPEFLTYFQNEAQLEKSRLLSDRFSAERPKGSFSTLEIQRTEQGDSAMYLCASRTGTAAEAFFGQGTRLTVV.

The V gene is TRBV12-3 or TRBV12-4, the J gene TRBJ1-3, with D unclear. The CDR3 totals 14 residues. V was trimmed by 5 bases and J by 0 bases, leaving 8 bases between them. The chain's CDR3 is CASSHRSSGNTIYF. CDR3 nucleotide sequence: TGTGCCAGCAGTCACCGGAGCTCTGGAAACACCATATATTTT.

The V call is TRBV11-2, the J call TRBJ1-3; D remains unclear. The CDR3 has 14 residues. V was trimmed by 0 bases and J by 7 bases, leaving 10 bases between them. Germline V CDR1 and CDR2: SGHAT, FQNNGV. The CDR3 coding sequence is TGTGCCAGCAGCTTAGATGGATGGATGAACACCATATATTTT. It specifies CASSLDGWMNTIYF. Combining the CDR3 with reference TRBV11-2 and TRBJ1-3 gives the whole variable domain EAGVAQSPRYKIIEKRQSVAFWCNPISGHATLYWYQQILGQGPKLLIQFQNNGVVDDSQLPKDRFSAERLKGVDSTLKIQPAKLEDSAVYLCASSLDGWMNTIYFGEGSWLTVV.

In this sample, this clonotype turned up a few times. The J gene is TRBJ1-2, the V gene TRBV20-1, with a possible D match to TRBD1 (6 bases). This CDR3 is 12 amino acids long. Trimming shortened V by 5 bases and J by 4 bases, and 11 bases separated the two germline ends. Germline-derived CDR1 and CDR2 are DFQATT and SNEGSKA (reference sequence). The CDR3, as DNA: TGCAGTGCTTCCCCGGACAGCTATGGCTACACCTTC. Its protein product is CSASPDSYGYTF.